The rows below give T cell receptor beta chains drawn from one sample of a study of cytomegalovirus exposure and HLA in healthy donors. Clones were read by immunoSEQ multiplex PCR, and TCRdb kept only the in-frame ones, dropping some. The sample has tens of thousands of clones; roughly 84% are singletons. The sample taken for sequencing was PBMCs. The source is a woman in her late teens or twenties in good health and CMV-seropositive. Both conserved end residues are part of each CDR3. A D gene is named only where the DNA matches it firmly. Only some rows state a clone size, as once, few, many or a class for expanded clones.

clone size	V gene	CDR3 length	J gene	D gene	CDR3 DNA	CDR3 protein
.	TRBV28	18	TRBJ2-2	TRBD2	TGTGCCAGCAGTGACCGACTAGCGGGGGGGCCGGACACCGGGGAGCTGTTTTTT	CASSDRLAGGPDTGELFF
once	TRBV18	14	TRBJ1-5	.	TGTGCCAGCTCACCCGGGACTTCGGATCAGCCCCAGCATTTT	CASSPGTSDQPQHF
.	TRBV9	17	TRBJ2-2	TRBD2	TGTGCCAGCAGCTTTTCCGGGACTAGCGTCGTCGGAGGGGAGCTGTTTTTT	CASSFSGTSVVGGELFF
.	TRBV2	13	TRBJ1-5	.	TGTGCCAGCAGTGATCTCTCCAATCAGCCCCAGCATTTT	CASSDLSNQPQHF
.	TRBV4-2	15	TRBJ1-6	.	TGTGCCAGCAGCCAAGATAGATCCTATAATTCACCCCTCCACTTT	CASSQDRSYNSPLHF
.	TRBV5-1	15	TRBJ2-2	.	TGCGCCAGCAGCCCGGGACATGGAAACACCGGGGAGCTGTTTTTT	CASSPGHGNTGELFF
.	TRBV6-5	13	TRBJ1-2	.	TGTGCCAGCAGCCGCGGAGGGGCCTATGGCTACACCTTC	CASSRGGAYGYTF
.	TRBV18	16	TRBJ1-1	TRBD1	TGTGCCAGCTCACCACCAGGGACAGGGGTCAACACTGAAGCTTTCTTT	CASSPPGTGVNTEAFF
.	TRBV6-1	15	TRBJ1-4	TRBD1	TGTGCCAGCAGCGATACTACAGGGGCGGGTGAAAAACTGTTTTTT	CASSDTTGAGEKLFF
once	TRBV30	13	TRBJ1-1	.	TGTGCCTGGACCCAAACGGACGGGGATGAAGCTTTCTTT	CAWTQTDGDEAFF
.	TRBV19	16	TRBJ2-1	TRBD2	TGTGCCAGTAGTATAGTACCTAGCGGGGGGTACAATGAGCAGTTCTTC	CASSIVPSGGYNEQFF
.	TRBV6-5	14	TRBJ2-7	.	TGTGCCAGCAGTCCTACAGGGTACCTCTACGAGCAGTACTTC	CASSPTGYLYEQYF
.	TRBV27	16	TRBJ2-7	TRBD1	TGTGCCAGCAGTTTATCGGCGGGACAGGGTCTTTACGAGCAGTACTTC	CASSLSAGQGLYEQYF
.	TRBV19	15	TRBJ2-1	TRBD2	TGTGCCAGTAGTATAGGGCGGGGGGGCCGGAATGAGCAGTTCTTC	CASSIGRGGRNEQFF
.	TRBV7-6	17	TRBJ2-5	TRBD2	TGTGCCAGCAGCTTAGGTCGTTTCGGACTAGCCCAAGAGACCCAGTACTTC	CASSLGRFGLAQETQYF
.	TRBV6-1	16	TRBJ1-1	.	TGTGCCAGCAGTGAATATACGACATTCGTGAACACTGAAGCTTTCTTT	CASSEYTTFVNTEAFF
.	TRBV5-6	16	TRBJ1-6	TRBD1	TGTGCCAGCAGCGAACGACAGGGTGGTATATTTTCACCCCTCCACTTT	CASSERQGGIFSPLHF
.	TRBV5-6	16	TRBJ1-2	.	TGTGCCAGCAGCTTGGTACAGGGTCGACGGGACTATGGCTACACCTTC	CASSLVQGRRDYGYTF
.	TRBV29-1	12	TRBJ2-2	.	TGCAGCGTTGGGCTAGCCGTCGGGGAGCTGTTTTTT	CSVGLAVGELFF
.	TRBV11-3	13	TRBJ2-5	TRBD1	TGTGCCAGCAGCTTGGGGACAGAAGAGACCCAGTACTTC	CASSLGTEETQYF
once	TRBV7-2	16	TRBJ2-7	TRBD2	TGTGCCAGCAGCTTAAGATTTGCGGGGGGGCTCAACGAGCAGTACTTC	CASSLRFAGGLNEQYF
.	TRBV19	15	TRBJ1-1	.	TGTGCCAGTAGTATAGATCGCAGGGGATACACTGAAGCTTTCTTT	CASSIDRRGYTEAFF
.	TRBV7-2	15	TRBJ2-3	.	TGTGCCAGCAGCTTAGGCGGGGGCCTTTGGGATACGCAGTATTTT	CASSLGGGLWDTQYF
.	TRBV23-1	14	TRBJ2-1	TRBD1	TGCGCCAGCAGTCTGGCAGGGGGCAGTTCTGAGCAGTTCTTC	CASSLAGGSSEQFF
.	TRBV6-5	15	TRBJ1-2	TRBD1	TGTGCCAGCAGTTACCCCAGGGGGCGCAGCTATGGCTACACCTTC	CASSYPRGRSYGYTF
.	TRBV10-1	21	TRBJ2-7	TRBD1	TGCGCCAGCAGTGAGTCGACCCTCGACAGGGGGGGCCGTAAGGATTCCTACGAGCAGTACTTC	CASSESTLDRGGRKDSYEQYF
.	TRBV29-1	14	TRBJ2-3	TRBD2	TGCAGCGTCGGTGACGCGGGGAGGGCAGATACGCAGTATTTT	CSVGDAGRADTQYF
.	TRBV7-3	15	TRBJ2-7	TRBD2	TGTGCCAGCAGCTTACAAAGCGGGGGGAACTACGAGCAGTACTTC	CASSLQSGGNYEQYF
.	TRBV28	20	TRBJ2-7	TRBD1	TGTGCCAGCAGTTTTTCTTTGGGGACAGGGATGGACTTTAGCTCCTACGAGCAGTACTTC	CASSFSLGTGMDFSSYEQYF
.	TRBV10-3	16	TRBJ2-7	TRBD2	TGTGCCATCAGTCAGATAGCGGGGGGCCCAAGCTACGAGCAGTACTTC	CAISQIAGGPSYEQYF
.	TRBV6-5	12	TRBJ2-2	.	TGTGCCAGCTGGGGCAACACCGGGGAGCTGTTTTTT	CASWGNTGELFF
.	TRBV5-1	16	TRBJ2-2	TRBD1	TGCGCCAGCAGCGTGGACGGGACAGGGAACACCGGGGAGCTGTTTTTT	CASSVDGTGNTGELFF
.	TRBV5-1	12	TRBJ2-3	.	TGCGCCAGCAGCCGACAGACCGATACGCAGTATTTT	CASSRQTDTQYF
few	TRBV14	15	TRBJ2-1	TRBD2	TGTGCCAGCAGCCTACTAGCGGACACGCGGGATGAGCAGTTCTTC	CASSLLADTRDEQFF
.	TRBV14	21	TRBJ2-7	TRBD2	TGTGCCAGCAGCCACTTAGGTAGGGCTAGCGGGCCCGCTTACACTTACTACGAGCAGTACTTC	CASSHLGRASGPAYTYYEQYF
once	TRBV28	15	TRBJ1-5	.	TGTGCCAGCAGACCGGGAGGGACGGGCAATCAGCCCCAGCATTTT	CASRPGGTGNQPQHF
.	TRBV29-1	14	TRBJ2-4	TRBD1	TGCAGCGTTGTTACAGGGGGTCTGCAAAACATTCAGTACTTC	CSVVTGGLQNIQYF
.	TRBV6-6	14	TRBJ2-1	.	TGTGCCAGCAGTTACGCCCGGACATACAATGAGCAGTTCTTC	CASSYARTYNEQFF
.	TRBV30	14	TRBJ1-2	TRBD1	TGTGCCTGGAGTGCGCAGGGGGCAGGGTATGGCTACACCTTC	CAWSAQGAGYGYTF
once	TRBV5-1	17	TRBJ2-1	.	TGCGCCAGCCGTCTTTACTCCGAGGGGGGGCCCCACAATGAGCAGTTCTTC	CASRLYSEGGPHNEQFF
few	TRBV7-8	16	TRBJ1-2	.	TGTGCCAGCAGCTTAGGGAGACAGCTATCTAACTATGGCTACACCTTC	CASSLGRQLSNYGYTF
.	TRBV7-7	17	TRBJ2-3	TRBD1	TGTGCCAGCAGCTTAACCCCGGGACAGGGGGAAACAGATACGCAGTATTTT	CASSLTPGQGETDTQYF
.	TRBV13	14	TRBJ1-1	.	TGTGCCAGCAGCTCGGACAGACTGAACACTGAAGCTTTCTTT	CASSSDRLNTEAFF
.	TRBV29-1	12	TRBJ1-1	.	TGCAGCGTTGCGCAGGGATCCCCCGGCGCTTTCTTT	CSVAQGSPGAFF
.	TRBV30	14	TRBJ2-2	TRBD2	TGTGCCAGTAGCGGGGGGGTCCGGGCCGGGGAGCTGTTTTTT	CASSGGVRAGELFF
.	TRBV6-5	16	TRBJ2-5	TRBD1	TGTGCCAGCAGTTACTCGATGACGTACAGGGGCGAGACCCAGTACTTC	CASSYSMTYRGETQYF
.	TRBV9	15	TRBJ1-1	.	TGTGCCAGCAGCGCTTCTTCAGGGGCCCGGGATGAAGCTTTCTTT	CASSASSGARDEAFF
few	TRBV6-1	15	TRBJ1-5	TRBD1	TGTGCCAGCAGCCTTAACCACAGGGGAAATCAGCCCCAGCATTTT	CASSLNHRGNQPQHF
.	TRBV19	15	TRBJ2-2	.	TGTGCCAGTAGTATAGGTGGGGGCGACACCGGGGAGCTGTTTTTT	CASSIGGGDTGELFF
.	TRBV4-3	15	TRBJ1-2	TRBD1	TGCGCCAGCAGCCTCGACAGGGGGCTTTACTATGGCTACACCTTC	CASSLDRGLYYGYTF
.	TRBV2	15	TRBJ2-3	.	TGTGCCAGCAGCCCCGGGGGGCTGTCCACAGATACGCAGTATTTT	CASSPGGLSTDTQYF
many	TRBV11-1	15	TRBJ2-7	TRBD2	TGTGCCAGCAGCCGCGGCGGGGGGAACCAGTACGAGCAGTACTTC	CASSRGGGNQYEQYF
.	TRBV9	19	TRBJ2-1	TRBD2	TGTGCCAGCAGCGAGGGGACTAGCGGGGGGGGGATCTTCTACAATGAGCAGTTCTTC	CASSEGTSGGGIFYNEQFF
.	TRBV7-9	13	TRBJ1-1	.	TGTGCCAGCAGTCCAGTACTGAACACTGAAGCTTTCTTT	CASSPVLNTEAFF
.	TRBV19	15	TRBJ2-2	.	TGTGCCAGTAGTATCCCGCAGCCGGGGACCGGGGAGCTGTTTTTT	CASSIPQPGTGELFF